This TCR delta chain was recovered during a study of delta chain sequences of gamma delta T cells (dated by TCRdb to 2015 to 2018). The CDR3 starts with the cysteine, ends with the phenylalanine, and has 22 residues. The sequence is cut down to CDR3 DNA, 66 bases in frame from base 1. Of note for this clone: This clone's antigen is unknown. The record has no base qualities; no much larger clone is one base away.

Libraries were constructed by PCR. Sequencer: Illumina MiSeq. The public reads were reprocessed by TCRdb using CATT, and rows of matching DNA were later combined. The sample records roughly 3,100 delta-chain clones, roughly three fifths of which are singletons. The ten largest clones capture approximately 50% of the sample. The V gene is uncalled and the J gene is TRDJ1; the D call in the table, TRDD3, was not verified against the DNA. The specimen sequenced was a tumor sample. This TCR derives from a human donor with breast cancer. This receptor carries the CDR3 CALVVYRPSLVLGDISGHYFIF. The DNA sequence is as follows: TGTGCCCTTGTCGTTTACAGGCCTTCCCTTGTACTGGGGGATATTTCGGGTCATTATTTCATCTTT.